A selection of T cell receptor beta chains follows, all from one sample in a study of T-cell reconstitution after alpha-beta-depleted transplantation in children. MiXCR, applied by TCRdb to the PCR reads, yields one record per CDR3 protein. In the table there are 200,000 to 300,000 distinct CDR3 sequences, about 26% of which are singletons. Specimen: PBMCs, collected before TCRalphabeta/CD19-depleted stem cell transplant. Every receptor here comes from a girl aged 2 to 9 with Fanconi anemia, due to receive a stem cell transplant. CDR3s include the opening cysteine and the closing phenylalanine or tryptophan. The D gene is left open where the match is weak. Clone size is shown for a subset of rows, as once, few, many or a class of expanded clone.

j_gene	d_gene	v_gene	abundance	CDR3aa	CDR3nt
TRBJ1-2	TRBD1	TRBV29-1	NA	CSVDDWSPGGGGYTF	TGCAGCGTTGATGACTGGTCCCCAGGGGGGGGCGGCTACACCTTC
TRBJ2-7	NA	TRBV2	NA	CASSLPAALGPYF	TGTGCCAGCAGTCTCCCGGCAGCCTTGGGTCCGTACTTC
TRBJ2-5	TRBD1	TRBV29-1	many	CSVETGGGLETQYF	TGCAGCGTTGAAACAGGGGGCGGGTTAGAGACCCAGTACTTC
TRBJ2-7	TRBD1	TRBV28	NA	CASSPRLGQAYF	TGTGCCAGCAGTCCCCGCTTGGGACAGGCCTACTTC
TRBJ2-1	NA	TRBV5-1	NA	CASSEIGSYNEQFF	TGCGCCAGCAGCGAGATAGGCTCCTACAATGAGCAGTTCTTC
TRBJ2-7	NA	TRBV21-1	few	CASSKADEQYF	TGTGCCAGCAGCAAAGCTGATGAGCAGTACTTC
TRBJ2-2	TRBD1	TRBV2	NA	CASISGTGGTGELFF	TGTGCCAGCATTTCCGGGACAGGAGGCACCGGGGAGCTGTTTTTT
TRBJ2-1	NA	TRBV6-2/TRBV6-3	few	CASSRRPPGPRNYNEQFF	TGTGCCAGCAGCCGTCGGCCCCCGGGACCCAGGAATTACAATGAGCAGTTCTTC
TRBJ2-7	NA	TRBV18	many	CASSGTYEQYF	TGTGCCAGCTCGGGGACCTACGAGCAGTACTTC
TRBJ2-7	NA	TRBV12-3/TRBV12-4	many	CASSLGSTYEQYF	TGTGCCAGCAGTTTAGGGAGTACCTACGAGCAGTACTTC
TRBJ1-1	TRBD1	TRBV7-2	many	CASSLQGNSEAFF	TGTGCCAGCAGCCTACAGGGGAACTCTGAAGCTTTCTTT
TRBJ2-7	TRBD2	TRBV29-1	NA	CSVGGRLAKNYEQYF	TGCAGCGTGGGGGGGAGGCTAGCGAAAAACTACGAGCAGTACTTC
TRBJ2-1	TRBD2	TRBV29-1	many	CSVVPGTRDYGYNEQFF	TGCAGCGTTGTTCCGGGGACTAGAGATTATGGGTACAATGAGCAGTTCTTC
TRBJ2-2	NA	TRBV20-1	NA	CSARDNKGAASGELFF	TGCAGTGCTAGAGATAATAAGGGCGCGGCCTCCGGGGAGCTGTTTTTT
TRBJ2-1	TRBD2	TRBV7-3	NA	CASSLNPTSGDNEQFF	TGTGCCAGCAGCTTAAACCCGACTAGCGGCGACAATGAGCAGTTCTTC
TRBJ2-7	TRBD2	TRBV20-1	NA	CSAKRLAGDAEQYF	TGCAGTGCTAAAAGGCTAGCGGGAGATGCCGAGCAGTACTTC